The 4 T cell receptor beta chains below were found in one sample sequenced in a study of blood T cell repertoires in COVID-19. Produced via immunoSEQ multiplex PCR; TCRdb's table is partial and in-frame only. The table has around 150,000 clones, just under 85% seen once; the top ten hold around 3.7%. Material: PBMCs or T cells enriched from blood (not recorded which). The receptors were gathered from a woman aged 45-59 years with acute COVID-19.

The gene calls are TRBV29-1 and TRBJ2-1, with D tentatively TRBD1 (6 bases). Germline-derived CDR1 and CDR2 are SQVTM and ANQGSEA. V lost 4 bases to trimming and J lost 7 bases, with 11 bases between them. The CDR3 spans 12 residues. CDR3 in amino acids: CSVAAGTNEQFF. DNA for the CDR3: TGCAGCGTTGCGGCAGGGACAAATGAGCAGTTCTTC.

The rearrangement joins TRBV7-9 to TRBJ1-2; 10 nucleotides align to TRBD1. In germline, CDR1 is SEHNR, CDR2 FQNEAQ (reference sequence). CDR3 length equals 13 residues. V was pared by 4 bases and J by 7 bases, with 3 bases of the junction left unmatched. CDR3 in amino acids: CASSWDRGGGYTF. In DNA, the CDR3 is TGTGCCAGCAGCTGGGACAGGGGTGGTGGCTACACCTTC.

This sequence joins TRBV19 and TRBJ1-3, with 8 nucleotides matching TRBD1. The ends lost 3 bases at V and 3 bases at J; junction bases unmatched: 10. Germline CDR1 and CDR2: LNHDA and SQIVND (reference sequence). The CDR3 has 17 amino acids. CDR3 DNA sequence: TGTGCCAGTAGTATCCAACCTCAGGGGGCTGGTGGAAACACCATATATTTT. This encodes CASSIQPQGAGGNTIYF.

The chain links TRBV2 to TRBJ2-1; 13 bases are shared with TRBD2. The ends lost 4 bases at V and 2 bases at J; junction bases unmatched: 2. The CDR3 is 16 residues long. Germline lookup yields CDR1 SNHLY and CDR2 FYNNEI. In DNA form, the CDR3 reads TGTGCCAGCAGTGCCACTAGCGGGAGGGCCTACAATGAGCAGTTCTTC. This gives the protein CASSATSGRAYNEQFF.